This T cell receptor (beta chain) was captured in a study of PD-L1 blockade in urothelial cancer. The overall study: Median T cell yield per blood sample was 110,000 to 150,000 cells. Whole-study findings and limits: Durable benefit was linked to greater 3-week expansion of tumor-associated blood clones. Below-median pretreatment blood TCR clonality was a predictor of better survival.

A spike-in of synthetic TCR analog templates was added to each PCR. Assay: immunoSEQ multiplex PCR; the TCRdb copy retains only in-frame clones and omits some. This sample has 60,000 or so clones, with about four fifths found just once. As for this clone: Its target is unknown.

Here the sequenced sample was PBMCs, taken around atezolizumab (anti-PD-L1) treatment. This clonotype originated in a man between 65 and 85 years old with urothelial cancer.

The CDR3 sequence is CASSSGLPPPKNIQYF. In DNA, the CDR3 is TGTGCCAGCAGTTCCGGACTGCCCCCTCCCAAAAACATTCAGTACTTC. The chain couples TRBV27 to TRBJ2-4, with D perhaps matching TRBD2 (5 bases). The germline V and J ends were trimmed by 4 bases and 2 bases, with 15 bases remaining between them. CDR1 and CDR2 from the germline V gene are MNHEY and SMNVEV (reference sequence). The CDR3 is 16 residues long.